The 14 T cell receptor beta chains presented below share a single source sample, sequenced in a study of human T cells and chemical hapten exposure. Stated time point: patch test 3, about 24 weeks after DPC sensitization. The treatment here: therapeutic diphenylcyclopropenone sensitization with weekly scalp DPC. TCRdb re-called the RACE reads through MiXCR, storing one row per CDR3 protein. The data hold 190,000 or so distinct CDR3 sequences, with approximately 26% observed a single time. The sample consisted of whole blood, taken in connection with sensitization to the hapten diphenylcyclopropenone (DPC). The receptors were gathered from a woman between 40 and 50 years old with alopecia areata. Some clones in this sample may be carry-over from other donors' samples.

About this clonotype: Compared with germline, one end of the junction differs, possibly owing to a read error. The CDR3 is CAIREGQNSCEQYF. The CDR3 DNA sequence: TGTGCCATCAGGGAGGGACAGAACTCCTGCGAGCAGTACTTC. This chain uses TRBV10-3 with TRBJ2-7, with TRBD1 as a possible D gene (7 bases). CDR3 length: 14 residues. In germline, CDR1 is ENHRY, CDR2 SYGVKD.

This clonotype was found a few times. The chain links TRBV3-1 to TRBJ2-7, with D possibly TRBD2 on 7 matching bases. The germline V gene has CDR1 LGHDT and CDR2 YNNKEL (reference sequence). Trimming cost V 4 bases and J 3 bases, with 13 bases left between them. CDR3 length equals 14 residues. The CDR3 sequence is CASSPSGQLYEQYF. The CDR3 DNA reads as TGTGCCAGCAGCCCTAGCGGACAGCTCTACGAGCAGTACTTC.

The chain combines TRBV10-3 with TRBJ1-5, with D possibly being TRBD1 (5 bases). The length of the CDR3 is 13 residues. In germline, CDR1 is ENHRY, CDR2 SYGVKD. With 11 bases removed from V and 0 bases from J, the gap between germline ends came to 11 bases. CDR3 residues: CAANTGSNQPQHF. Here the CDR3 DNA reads TGTGCCGCTAATACAGGTAGCAATCAGCCCCAGCATTTT.

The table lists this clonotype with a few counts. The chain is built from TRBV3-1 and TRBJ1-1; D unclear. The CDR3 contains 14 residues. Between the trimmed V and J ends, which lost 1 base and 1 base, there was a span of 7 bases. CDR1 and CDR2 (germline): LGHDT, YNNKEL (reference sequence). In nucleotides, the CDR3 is TGTGCCAGCAGCCAAGGTGGAAGGAACACTGAAGCTTTCTTT. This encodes CASSQGGRNTEAFF.

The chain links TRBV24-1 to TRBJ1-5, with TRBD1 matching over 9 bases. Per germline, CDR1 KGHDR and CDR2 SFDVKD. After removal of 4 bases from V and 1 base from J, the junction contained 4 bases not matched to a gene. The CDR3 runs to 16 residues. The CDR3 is CATSESGQGSNQPQHF. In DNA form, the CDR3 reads TGTGCCACCAGTGAGAGTGGACAGGGGAGCAATCAGCCCCAGCATTTT.

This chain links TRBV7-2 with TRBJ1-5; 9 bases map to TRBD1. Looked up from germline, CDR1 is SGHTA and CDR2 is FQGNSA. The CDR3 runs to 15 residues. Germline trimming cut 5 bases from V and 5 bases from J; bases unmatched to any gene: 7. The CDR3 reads CASSGGQGIHQPQHF. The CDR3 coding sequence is TGTGCCAGCAGCGGGGGACAGGGTATTCATCAGCCCCAGCATTTT.

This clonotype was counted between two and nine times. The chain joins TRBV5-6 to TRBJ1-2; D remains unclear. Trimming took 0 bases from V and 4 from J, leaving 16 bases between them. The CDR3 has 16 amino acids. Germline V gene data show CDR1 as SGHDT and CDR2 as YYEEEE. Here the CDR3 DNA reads TGTGCCAGCAGCTTGGCTGCCCGGGATCCAATCTATGGCTACACCTTC. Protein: CASSLAARDPIYGYTF.

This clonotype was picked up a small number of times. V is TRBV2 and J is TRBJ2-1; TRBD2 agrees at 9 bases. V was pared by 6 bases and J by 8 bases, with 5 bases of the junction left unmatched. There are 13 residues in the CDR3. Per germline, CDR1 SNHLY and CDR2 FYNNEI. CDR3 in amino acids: CASRREGSDEQFF. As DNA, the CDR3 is TGTGCCAGCAGGCGGGAGGGCAGCGATGAGCAGTTCTTC.

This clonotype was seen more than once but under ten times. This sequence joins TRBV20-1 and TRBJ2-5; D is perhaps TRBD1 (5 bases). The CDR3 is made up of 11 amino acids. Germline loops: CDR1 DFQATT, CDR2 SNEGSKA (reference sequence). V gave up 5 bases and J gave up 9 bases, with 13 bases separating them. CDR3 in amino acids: CSAQSGASQYF. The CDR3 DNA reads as TGCAGTGCTCAGAGTGGGGCGTCCCAGTACTTC.

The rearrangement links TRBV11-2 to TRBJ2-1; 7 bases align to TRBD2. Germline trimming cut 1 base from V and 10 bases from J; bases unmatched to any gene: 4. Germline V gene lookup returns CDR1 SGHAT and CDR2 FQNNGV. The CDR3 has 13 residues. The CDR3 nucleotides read TGTGCCAGCAGCTTAGGGCGGGAGCGCGAGCAGTTCTTC. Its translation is CASSLGREREQFF.

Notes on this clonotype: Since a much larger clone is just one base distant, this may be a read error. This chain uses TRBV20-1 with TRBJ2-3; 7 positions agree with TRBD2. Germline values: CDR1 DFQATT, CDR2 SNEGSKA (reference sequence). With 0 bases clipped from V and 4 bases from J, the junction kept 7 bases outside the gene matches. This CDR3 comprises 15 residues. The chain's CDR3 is CSARDLAAFSDTQYF. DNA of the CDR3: TGCAGTGCTAGAGACCTAGCGGCCTTCTCAGATACGCAGTATTTT.

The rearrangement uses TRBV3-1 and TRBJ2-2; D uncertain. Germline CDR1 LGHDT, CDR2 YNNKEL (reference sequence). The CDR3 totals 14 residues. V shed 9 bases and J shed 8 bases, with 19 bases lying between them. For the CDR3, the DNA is TGTGCCAGTCAGATGACGACTGGGCAAGGGGAGCTGTTTTTT. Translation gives CASQMTTGQGELFF.

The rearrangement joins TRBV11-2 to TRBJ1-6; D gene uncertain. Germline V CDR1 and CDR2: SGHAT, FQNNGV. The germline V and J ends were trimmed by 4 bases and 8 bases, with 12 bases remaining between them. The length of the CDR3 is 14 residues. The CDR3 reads CASSSLLGYSPLHF. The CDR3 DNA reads TGTGCCAGCAGCTCCCTGTTGGGGTATTCACCCCTCCACTTT.

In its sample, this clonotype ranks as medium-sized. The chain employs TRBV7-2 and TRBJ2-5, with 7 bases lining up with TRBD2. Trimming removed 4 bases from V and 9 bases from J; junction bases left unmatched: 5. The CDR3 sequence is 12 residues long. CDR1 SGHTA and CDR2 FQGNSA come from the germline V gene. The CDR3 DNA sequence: TGTGCCAGCAGCTCGCAGCGGGGCGCCCAGTACTTC. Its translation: CASSSQRGAQYF. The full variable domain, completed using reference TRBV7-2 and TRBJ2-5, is GAGVSQSPSNKVTEKGKDVELRCDPISGHTALYWYRQSLGQGLEFLIYFQGNSAPDKSGLPSDRFSAERTGGSVSTLTIQRTQQEDSAVYLCASSSQRGAQYFGPGTRLLVL.